This TCR beta chain came from a study of OX40 agonist ivuxolimab in advanced cancers. Notes on the study in general: Among the least clonally expanded were partial responders at 0.1-3.0 mg/kg. The study observed clonal expansion of CD4+ and CD8+ blood T cells by week 6 at 0.1 to 3.0 mg/kg.

The CDR3 runs to 13 residues. Trimming removed 2 bases at V and 3 bases at J, with 8 bases between. Germline V gene sequence: CDR1 GTSNPN, CDR2 SVGIG (reference sequence). Repertoires were generated with immunoSEQ multiplex PCR, while TCRdb's copy carries only in-frame clones and drops some. Of more than 80,000 clones listed, around nine tenths were seen once; the top ten hold 0.65% to 0.8%. Autoimmune disease history or systemic immunosuppression was exclusionary. This clone occurred once. The antigen is undetermined. The source of this sequence is an adult with an advanced solid tumor such as melanoma, head and neck, liver or kidney cancer. The V and J genes are TRBV30 and TRBJ1-5, with D maybe TRBD1 (5 bases). The sample consisted of CD4+ or CD8+ T cells sorted from blood, taken in a trial of the OX40 agonist ivuxolimab. The CDR3 DNA is TGTGCCTGGAGTTCAGGGTCCAATCAGCCCCAGCATTTT. Translating it yields CAWSSGSNQPQHF.